The TCR beta chain under discussion was sequenced for a study of T-cell memory formation after mild COVID-19. Study context: TCR clusters were mostly confined to one donor each.

Points from the study as a whole: Cross-reactive memory seemingly joined, as some responding clones were found in pre-infection memory.

TCRalpha and TCRbeta libraries used 5'RACE with constant-segment primers and UMIs. TCRdb passed the 5' RACE reads through MiXCR, listing each CDR3 protein once. The data hold hundreds of thousands of distinct CDR3 sequences, with around a sixth observed a single time. This clonotype was counted many times. Its antigen remains unknown. V lost 1 base to trimming and J lost 7 bases, with 1 base between them. The length of the CDR3 is 11 residues. CDR1 LGHDT and CDR2 YNNKEL come from the germline V gene (reference sequence). The receptor was derived from an adult woman who had mild COVID-19 (a few samples of this study predate the infection). Cell type and time point are not known. The V call is TRBV3-1, the J call TRBJ2-2; D unclear. The sequenced sample was PBMCs or a T cell subset sorted from them (not recorded which). The CDR3 loop reads CASSQVGELFF. CDR3 DNA: TGTGCCAGCAGCCAAGTCGGGGAGCTGTTTTTT.